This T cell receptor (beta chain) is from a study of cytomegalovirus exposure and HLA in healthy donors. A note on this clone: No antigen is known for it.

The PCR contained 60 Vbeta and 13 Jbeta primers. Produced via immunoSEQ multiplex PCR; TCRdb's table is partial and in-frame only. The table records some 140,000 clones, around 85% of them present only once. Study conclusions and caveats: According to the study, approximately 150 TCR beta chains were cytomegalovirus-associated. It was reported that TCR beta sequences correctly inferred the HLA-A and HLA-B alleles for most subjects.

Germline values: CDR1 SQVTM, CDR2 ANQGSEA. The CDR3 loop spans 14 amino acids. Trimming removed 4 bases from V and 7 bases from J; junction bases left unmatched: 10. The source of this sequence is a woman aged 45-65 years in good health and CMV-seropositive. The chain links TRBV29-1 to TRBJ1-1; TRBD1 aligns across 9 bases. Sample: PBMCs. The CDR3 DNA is TGCAGCGTTGTGGGACAGGGAATACCGATTGAAGCTTTCTTT. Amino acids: CSVVGQGIPIEAFF.